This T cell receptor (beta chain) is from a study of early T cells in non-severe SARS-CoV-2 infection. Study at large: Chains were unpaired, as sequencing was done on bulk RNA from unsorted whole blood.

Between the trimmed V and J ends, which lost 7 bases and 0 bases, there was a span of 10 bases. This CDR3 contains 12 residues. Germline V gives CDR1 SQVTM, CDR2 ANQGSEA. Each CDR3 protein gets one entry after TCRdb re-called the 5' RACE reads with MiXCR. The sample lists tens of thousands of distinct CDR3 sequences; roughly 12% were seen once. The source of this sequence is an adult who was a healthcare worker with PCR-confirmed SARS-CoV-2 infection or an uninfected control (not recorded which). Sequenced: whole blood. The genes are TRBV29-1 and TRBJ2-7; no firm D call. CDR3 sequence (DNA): TGCAGCGCCTTGAGAGACTCCTACGAGCAGTACTTC. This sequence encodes CSALRDSYEQYF.